The present T cell receptor (beta chain) was sequenced within a study of cytomegalovirus exposure and HLA in healthy donors. The CDR3 contains 14 residues. Trimming took off 3 bases at V and 1 base at J, with 9 bases between the two ends. Germline CDR1 is SNHLY and CDR2 is FYNNEI. With 60 Vbeta and 13 Jbeta primers, the PCR was carried out. Sequenced by immunoSEQ multiplex PCR; TCRdb stores in-frame clones only, minus some. The sample lists fewer than 110,000 clones; about three quarters were seen once. The sample comprised PBMCs. The sequence derives from a man aged 25-45 years in good health and CMV-seronegative. This chain joins TRBV2 and TRBJ1-1; a weak D match, TRBD1 (5 bases). This CDR3 reads CASSDRTSNTEAFF. The CDR3 DNA follows: TGTGCCAGCAGTGATCGGACATCGAACACTGAAGCTTTCTTT.